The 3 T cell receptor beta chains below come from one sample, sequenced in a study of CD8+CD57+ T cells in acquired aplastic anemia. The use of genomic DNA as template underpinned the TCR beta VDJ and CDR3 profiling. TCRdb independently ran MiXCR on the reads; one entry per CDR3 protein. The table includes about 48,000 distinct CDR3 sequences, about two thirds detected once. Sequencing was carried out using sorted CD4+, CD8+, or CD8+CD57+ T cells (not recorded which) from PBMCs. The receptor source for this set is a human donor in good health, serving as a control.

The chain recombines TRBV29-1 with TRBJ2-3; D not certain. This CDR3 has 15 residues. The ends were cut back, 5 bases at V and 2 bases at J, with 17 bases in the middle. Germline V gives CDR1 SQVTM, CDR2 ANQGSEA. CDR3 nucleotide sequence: TGCAGCGTTCCTTCCCCGGGTCAGAACACAGATACGCAGTATTTT. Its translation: CSVPSPGQNTDTQYF.

CDR3 bases: TGTGCCATCAGTGAGTCAATAGTCAGGGAATACTATGGCTACACCTTC. This gives the protein CAISESIVREYYGYTF. The chain joins TRBV10-3 to TRBJ1-2; maybe TRBD1 (5 bases). Per the germline V gene, CDR1 is ENHRY and CDR2 is SYGVKD. The CDR3 loop spans 16 amino acids. Trimming pared 0 bases from V and 3 bases from J, leaving 14 bases between.

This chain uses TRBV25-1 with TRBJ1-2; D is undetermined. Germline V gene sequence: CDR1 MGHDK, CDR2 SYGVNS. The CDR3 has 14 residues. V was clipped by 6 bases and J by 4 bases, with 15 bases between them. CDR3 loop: CASSQMEGRYGYTF. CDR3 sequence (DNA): TGTGCCAGCAGCCAAATGGAAGGGCGCTATGGCTACACCTTC.